A single sample is the source of the 2 T cell receptor beta chains below, sequenced in a study of blood T cell repertoires in COVID-19. Assay used: immunoSEQ multiplex PCR; TCRdb lists only in-frame clones, some missing. The table shows 150,000 to 200,000 clones, with approximately 91% occurring only once. Sequenced input: peripheral blood. Source of these receptors: a man aged 18 to 35 with COVID-19, enrolled during active disease.

This chain links TRBV6-2 or TRBV6-3 with TRBJ2-7; TRBD1 is a possible D gene (6 bases). CDR3 length equals 15 residues. Germline assignment: CDR1 MNHEY and CDR2 SVGEGT. V lost 3 bases and J lost 7, with 19 bases in between. The CDR3 nucleotides read TGTGCCAGCAGTTATCGCAGGGGCGAGCCGGGGGAGCAGTACTTC. Translated: CASSYRRGEPGEQYF.

The rearrangement uses TRBV3-1 (or the pseudogene TRBV3-2) and TRBJ2-7; tentative D call: TRBD1 (6 bases). This CDR3 contains 16 residues. Trimming left V 1 base short and J 3 bases short, with 16 bases between. Germline values: CDR1 LGHDT, CDR2 YNNKEL (reference sequence). This CDR3 is CASSQARGFPHYEQYF. The CDR3 bases are TGTGCCAGCAGCCAAGCGAGGGGGTTCCCACACTACGAGCAGTACTTC.